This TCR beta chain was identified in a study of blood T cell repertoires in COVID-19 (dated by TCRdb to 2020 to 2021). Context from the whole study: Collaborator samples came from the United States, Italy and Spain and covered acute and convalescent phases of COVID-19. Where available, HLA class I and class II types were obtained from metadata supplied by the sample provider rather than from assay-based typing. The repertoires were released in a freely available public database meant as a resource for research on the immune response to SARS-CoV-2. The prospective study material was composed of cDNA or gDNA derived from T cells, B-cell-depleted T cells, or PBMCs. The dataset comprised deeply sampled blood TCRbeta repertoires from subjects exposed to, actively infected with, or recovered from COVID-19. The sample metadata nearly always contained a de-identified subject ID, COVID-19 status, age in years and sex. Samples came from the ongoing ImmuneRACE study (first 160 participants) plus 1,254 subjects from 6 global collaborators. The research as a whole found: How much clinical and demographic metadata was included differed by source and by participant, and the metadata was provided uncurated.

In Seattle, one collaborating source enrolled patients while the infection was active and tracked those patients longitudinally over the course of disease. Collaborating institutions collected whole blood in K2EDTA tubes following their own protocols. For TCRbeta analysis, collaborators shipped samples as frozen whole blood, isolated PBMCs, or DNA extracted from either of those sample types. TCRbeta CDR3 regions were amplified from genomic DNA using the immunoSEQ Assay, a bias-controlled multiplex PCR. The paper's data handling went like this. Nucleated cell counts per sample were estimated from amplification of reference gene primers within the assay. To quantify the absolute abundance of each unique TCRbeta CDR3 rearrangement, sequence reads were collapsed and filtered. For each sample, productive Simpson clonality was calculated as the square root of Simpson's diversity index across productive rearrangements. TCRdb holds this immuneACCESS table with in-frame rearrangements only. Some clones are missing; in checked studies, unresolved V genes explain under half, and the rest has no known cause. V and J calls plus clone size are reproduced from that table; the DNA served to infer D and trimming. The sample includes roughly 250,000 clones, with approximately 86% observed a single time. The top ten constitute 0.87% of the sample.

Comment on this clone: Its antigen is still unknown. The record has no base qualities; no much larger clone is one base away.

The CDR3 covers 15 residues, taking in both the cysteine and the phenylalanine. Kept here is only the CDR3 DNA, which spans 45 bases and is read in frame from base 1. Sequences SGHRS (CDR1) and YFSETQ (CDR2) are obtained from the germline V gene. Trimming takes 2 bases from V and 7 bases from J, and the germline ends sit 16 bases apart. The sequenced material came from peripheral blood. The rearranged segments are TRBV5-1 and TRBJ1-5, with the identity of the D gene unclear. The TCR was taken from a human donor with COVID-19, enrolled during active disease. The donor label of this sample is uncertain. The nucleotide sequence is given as TGCGCCAGCAGCTTAAGTTCTGGTTCCGGGCAGCCCCAGCATTTT. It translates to CASSLSSGSGQPQHF.